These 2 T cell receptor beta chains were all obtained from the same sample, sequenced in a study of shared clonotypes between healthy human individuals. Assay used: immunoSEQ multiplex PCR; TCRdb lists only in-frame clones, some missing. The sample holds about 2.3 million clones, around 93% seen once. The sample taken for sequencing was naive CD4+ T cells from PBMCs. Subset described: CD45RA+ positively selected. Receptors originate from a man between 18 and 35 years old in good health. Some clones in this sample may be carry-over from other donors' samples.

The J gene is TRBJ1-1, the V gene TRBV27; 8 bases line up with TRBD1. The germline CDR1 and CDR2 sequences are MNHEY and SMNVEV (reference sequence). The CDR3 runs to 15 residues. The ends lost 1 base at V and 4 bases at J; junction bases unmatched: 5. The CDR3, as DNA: TGTGCCAGCAGTTTATTCGGCAGGGGGCTCACTGAAGCTTTCTTT. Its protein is CASSLFGRGLTEAFF.

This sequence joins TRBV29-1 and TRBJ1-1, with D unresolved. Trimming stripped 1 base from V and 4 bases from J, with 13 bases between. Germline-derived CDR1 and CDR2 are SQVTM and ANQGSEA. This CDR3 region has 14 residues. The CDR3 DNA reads TGCAGCGTTGAAGGGCTCAAGCTCAGCACTGAAGCTTTCTTT. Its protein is CSVEGLKLSTEAFF.